This TCR beta chain was profiled in a study of T cell repertoires in cytomegalovirus infection. Comment on this clonotype: Its target is unknown.

In TCRdb, the reads were re-called with MiXCR into one record per CDR3 protein. The sample yields some 800,000 distinct CDR3 sequences, about 30% seen once. The CDR3 spans 17 residues. The trim removed 1 base at V and 6 bases at J, leaving 10 bases unmatched. Germline V gives CDR1 SGHVS, CDR2 FQNEAQ. The sample here was cultured CD8+ T cells from PBMCs, taken from culture after CMV antigen stimulation. This receptor was taken from a human donor in good health (CMV status not recorded). Some clones in this sample may be carry-over from other donors' samples. This rearrangement joins TRBV7-8 to TRBJ1-1, with 11 bases lining up with TRBD1. In DNA form, the CDR3 reads TGTGCCAGCAGCTTAGGAGGACAGGGGGCCCTCAAGGCTGAAGCTTTCTTT. Translating gives CASSLGGQGALKAEAFF.